What follows are 29 T cell receptor beta chains derived from one specimen sequenced in a study of CD8 T cells in ankylosing spondylitis. TCRdb recomputed calls from the 5' RACE reads with MiXCR, one row per CDR3 protein. The sample shows roughly 250,000 distinct CDR3 sequences, roughly a tenth of them seen only once. Specimen: blood, either unsorted or a sorted T cell fraction (not recorded which). The receptors stem from a male donor with ankylosing spondylitis or in good health (not recorded which).

There are a few counts of this clonotype. The gene calls are TRBV21-1 and TRBJ2-7; no DNA check was done on the table's D call, TRBD1. TRBV21-1 is given as a pseudogene. The CDR3 sequence is 12 residues long. The CDR3 loop is CASLQGAYEQYF. The DNA of the CDR3 is TGTGCCAGCCTACAGGGGGCGTACGAGCAGTACTTC.

This clonotype has at least ten counts. V and J are TRBV20-1 and TRBJ1-4, with D possibly being TRBD1 (5 bases). V was clipped by 0 bases and J by 7 bases, with 12 bases between them. Germline assignment: CDR1 DFQATT and CDR2 SNEGSKA (reference sequence). The CDR3 has 14 amino acids. The CDR3: CSARDRQGSEKLFF. The CDR3 nucleotides are TGCAGTGCTAGAGATCGGCAGGGAAGTGAAAAACTGTTTTTT.

This clonotype came up many times. The rearrangement uses TRBV7-8 and TRBJ2-2; 11 bases are shared with TRBD2. Germline CDR1 reads SGHVS; CDR2 reads FQNEAQ. The CDR3 runs to 18 residues. V was clipped by 3 bases and J by 2 bases; unmatched bases: 8. DNA of the CDR3: TGTGCCAGCAGCTTGGCTACTAGCGGGGGCCCCAACACCGGGGAGCTGTTTTTT. Translation: CASSLATSGGPNTGELFF.

The chain carries TRBV6-1 and TRBJ1-5; no definite D call. The V gene's germline CDR1 is MNHNS and CDR2 SASEGT. CDR3 size: 12 residues. Trimming cost V 11 bases and J 0 bases, with 8 bases left between them. CDR3 coding DNA: TGTGCCGCAAGAGATAGCAATCAGCCCCAGCATTTT. Protein sequence: CAARDSNQPQHF.

The CDR3 sequence: CASSLGTRGLSTDTQYF. The DNA of the CDR3 is TGTGCCAGCAGCTTAGGTACCCGAGGGCTTAGCACAGATACGCAGTATTTT. The chain has TRBV7-2 and TRBJ2-3; D may be TRBD2 (5 bases). V gave up 1 base and J gave up 0 bases, with 14 bases separating them. Germline V gene data show CDR1 as SGHTA and CDR2 as FQGNSA. There are 17 residues in the CDR3.

This clonotype was counted ten times or more. The chain has TRBV6-1 and TRBJ2-7, with D maybe TRBD2 (6 bases). Germline-derived CDR1 and CDR2 are MNHNS and SASEGT. V dropped 3 bases and J dropped 3 bases, with 6 bases sitting between them. This CDR3 spans 12 amino acids. The CDR3 region has the DNA TGTGCCAGCAGTGATAGCGGCTACGAGCAGTACTTC. Its protein product is CASSDSGYEQYF.

This clonotype was recorded at least ten times. The genes are TRBV30 and TRBJ1-5, with a possible D match to TRBD1 (5 bases). The V gene's germline CDR1 is GTSNPN and CDR2 SVGIG (reference sequence). Trimming removed 3 bases from V and 2 bases from J, with 11 bases in between. The CDR3 runs 14 residues. CDR3 bases: TGTGCCTGGAGCCGGGGGGTCGGCAATCAGCCCCAGCATTTT. Its protein is CAWSRGVGNQPQHF.

This chain's CDR3 is CASSYSGVRTEAFF. For the CDR3, the DNA is TGTGCCAGCAGTTACTCCGGGGTGCGGACTGAAGCTTTCTTT. The rearrangement links TRBV6-5 to TRBJ1-1; no firm D call. The germline CDR1 and CDR2 sequences are MNHEY and SVGAGI. This CDR3 is 14 amino acids long. Trimming took off 0 bases at V and 5 bases at J, with 10 bases between the two ends.

This clonotype was seen repeatedly, ten times or more. The chain links TRBV2 to TRBJ2-1; 9 bases line up with TRBD2. This CDR3 is built from 14 residues. V shed 6 bases, J shed 4 bases, and the junction held 4 bases outside the gene matches. Germline CDR1 is SNHLY and CDR2 is FYNNEI. CDR3 nucleotide sequence: TGTGCCAGCAGGAGACTAGCGGCTTACAATGAGCAGTTCTTC. Residues: CASRRLAAYNEQFF.

This clonotype was seen repeatedly, ten times or more. J is TRBJ2-3 and V is TRBV6-4, with 7 bases matching TRBD2. V trimming: 6 bases; J trimming: 4 bases; junction bases outside the gene matches: 16. Germline CDR1 and CDR2: MRHNA and SNTAGT. The CDR3 runs 17 residues. CDR3 DNA: TGTGCCAGCAGCCAGGAGGGAACGGGGGGAGGTCCAGATACGCAGTATTTT. This codes for CASSQEGTGGGPDTQYF.

This clonotype was detected ten times or more. CDR3 DNA: TGTGCCTGGAGCATTGGGTTCGCGAACACCGGGGAGCTGTTTTTT. It specifies CAWSIGFANTGELFF. This chain joins TRBV30 and TRBJ2-2; D is undetermined. The CDR3 contains 15 residues. CDR1 and CDR2 from the germline V gene are GTSNPN and SVGIG (reference sequence). V lost 3 bases and J lost 0, with 11 bases in between.

This clonotype was detected ten times or more. In DNA, the CDR3 is TGCGCCAGCAGCTTGAACCAGAATCAGCCCCAGCATTTT. Translation: CASSLNQNQPQHF. The chain is built from TRBV5-1 and TRBJ1-5, with D hard to call. Germline values: CDR1 SGHRS, CDR2 YFSETQ. V lost 1 base and J lost 4, with 6 bases in between. This CDR3 is built from 13 residues. The variable domain in full, with the rest retrieved from reference TRBV5-1 and TRBJ1-5, is KAGVTQTPRYLIKTRGQQVTLSCSPISGHRSVSWYQQTPGQGLQFLFEYFSETQRNKGNFPGRFSGRQFSNSRSEMNVSTLELGDSALYLCASSLNQNQPQHFGDGTRLSIL.

In this sample, this clonotype turned up many times. The chain has TRBV6-2 or TRBV6-3 and TRBJ2-7, with TRBD2 as a possible D gene (5 bases). CDR3 length: 12 amino acids. Per germline, CDR1 MNHEY and CDR2 SVGEGT. V was pared by 7 bases and J by 3 bases, with 10 bases between. The CDR3 sequence: CASTHGGYEQYF. The CDR3 DNA reads as TGTGCCAGCACCCACGGAGGCTACGAGCAGTACTTC.

This clonotype was counted many times. This chain joins TRBV30 and TRBJ2-7; 8 bases line up with TRBD1. This CDR3 has 14 amino acids. V shed 2 bases, J shed 2 bases, and the junction held 5 bases outside the gene matches. CDR1 is GTSNPN, CDR2 SVGIG, per germline (reference sequence). CDR3: CAWSPPTGAYEQYF. CDR3 nucleotides: TGTGCCTGGAGTCCCCCGACAGGGGCCTACGAGCAGTACTTC.

Ten or more counts support this clonotype. This rearrangement joins TRBV4-1 to TRBJ1-5; D is undetermined. Per the germline V gene, CDR1 is MGHRA and CDR2 is YSYEKL. The CDR3 is 15 residues long. Between the trimmed V and J ends, which lost 4 bases and 4 bases, there was a span of 14 bases. CDR3: CASSPQVGWNQPQHF. The CDR3 nucleotides are TGCGCCAGCAGCCCACAAGTCGGTTGGAATCAGCCCCAGCATTTT.

This clonotype was recorded many times. The rearrangement uses TRBV28 and TRBJ2-7; D perhaps matches TRBD2 (5 bases). Germline V CDR1 and CDR2: MDHEN, SYDVKM. The CDR3 has 12 amino acids. Trimming pared 4 bases from V and 2 bases from J, leaving 6 bases between. The CDR3 DNA follows: TGTGCCAGCAGTTCGGGGACCTACGAGCAGTACTTC. Translating gives CASSSGTYEQYF.

The sample holds many counts of this clonotype. The chain has TRBV3-1 and TRBJ2-3; TRBD1 agrees at 7 bases. Looked up from germline, CDR1 is LGHDT and CDR2 is YNNKEL (reference sequence). Trimming at V came to 3 bases and at J to 3 bases, leaving 9 bases not matched to a gene. CDR3 length: 16 amino acids. The CDR3 nucleotides are TGTGCCAGCAGCCACAACAGAGGGGGCGCAACAGATACGCAGTATTTT. It translates to CASSHNRGGATDTQYF.

This clonotype was seen many times. V and J are TRBV10-2 and TRBJ1-1, with D maybe TRBD1 (6 bases). V was shortened by 7 bases and J by 0 bases, with 15 bases between the two germline ends. The CDR3 has 15 residues. Germline loops: CDR1 WSHSY, CDR2 SAAADI. The CDR3 nucleotides are TGCGCCAGCATTCCCAAGACAGGATTGAACACTGAAGCTTTCTTT. This translates into CASIPKTGLNTEAFF.

This clonotype was counted once. This rearrangement joins TRBV11-3 to TRBJ2-4, with D tentatively TRBD2 (6 bases). The CDR3 has 15 residues. Trimming cost V 5 bases and J 4 bases, with 15 bases left between them. Germline CDR1 reads SGHNT; CDR2 reads YENEEA. CDR3 amino acids: CASSPTGTGKNIQYF. The CDR3 DNA reads as TGTGCCAGCAGCCCAACCGGGACTGGTAAAAACATTCAGTACTTC. The full variable domain, rest sourced from reference TRBV11-3 and TRBJ2-4, is EAGVVQSPRYKIIEKKQPVAFWCNPISGHNTLYWYLQNLGQGPELLIRYENEEAVDDSQLPKDRFSAERLKGVDSTLKIQPAELGDSAVYLCASSPTGTGKNIQYFGAGTRLSVL.

Comment on this clonotype: Just one base apart from a much larger clone, this may be a read error. The chain uses TRBV30 and TRBJ2-2, with TRBD2 matching 10 bases. V was pared by 4 bases and J by 5 bases, with 10 bases of the junction left unmatched. The germline gives CDR1 GTSNPN, CDR2 SVGIG (reference sequence). CDR3 length: 16 amino acids. CDR3 coding DNA: TGTGCCTGGATACAGAGCGGGGGGGCTCATACCGGGGAGCTGTTTTTT. It codes for CAWIQSGGAHTGELFF. Full variable domain (rest looked up from reference TRBV30 and TRBJ2-2): SQTIHQWPATLVQPVGSPLSLECTVEGTSNPNLYWYRQAAGRGLQLLFYSVGIGQISSEVPQNLSASRPQDRQFILSSKKLLLSDSGFYLCAWIQSGGAHTGELFFGEGSRLTVL.

V and J are TRBV5-5 and TRBJ2-7; a possible D gene is TRBD1 (5 bases). Trimming pared 1 base from V and 2 bases from J, leaving 13 bases between. This CDR3 has 15 amino acids. Germline assignment: CDR1 SGHKS and CDR2 YYEKEE (reference sequence). The CDR3 spells CASSLNPDRAYEQYF. The CDR3 bases are TGTGCCAGCAGCTTGAATCCCGACAGAGCCTACGAGCAGTACTTC.

This clonotype was seen many times. The chain joins TRBV6-2 or TRBV6-3 to TRBJ2-3; 11 nucleotides align to TRBD2. Trimming at V came to 6 bases and at J to 0 bases, leaving 14 bases not matched to a gene. The CDR3 is 19 residues long. The germline CDR1 and CDR2 sequences are MNHEY and SVGEGT. The CDR3 coding sequence is TGTGCCAGCAGCCCAATTTTCGCTAGCGGGGGGCTTAGCACAGATACGCAGTATTTT. It codes for CASSPIFASGGLSTDTQYF.

This clonotype was found once. A single base separates this from a much larger clone, so it may be a read error. This chain uses TRBV3-1 with TRBJ2-1; TRBD1 matches 8 bases. Germline loops: CDR1 LGHDT, CDR2 YNNKEL (reference sequence). The CDR3 runs 15 residues. CDR3 region: CVSSQASRGHYEQFF. The DNA of the CDR3 is TGTGTCAGCAGCCAAGCCTCCAGGGGGCATTATGAGCAGTTCTTC.

This clonotype was seen many times. The chain carries TRBV7-9 and TRBJ1-2; D unresolved. Germline CDR1 SEHNR, CDR2 FQNEAQ (reference sequence). V shed 2 bases and J shed 2 bases, with 12 bases lying between them. The CDR3 is 15 amino acids. CDR3 sequence: CASSLLASGNYGYTF. The CDR3 region has the DNA TGTGCCAGCAGCTTACTCGCTAGTGGAAACTATGGCTACACCTTC.

This clonotype was seen many times. The chain employs TRBV5-1 and TRBJ1-2; TRBD1 agrees at 7 bases. There are 14 residues in the CDR3. Germline CDR1 and CDR2: SGHRS and YFSETQ. V was pared by 2 bases and J by 4 bases, with 5 bases of the junction left unmatched. The CDR3 DNA sequence: TGCGCCAGCAGCTTAACCCAGGGGGTCTATGGCTACACCTTC. This sequence encodes CASSLTQGVYGYTF.

This clonotype was counted ten times or more. This chain connects TRBV5-1 to TRBJ1-6, with 9 bases identical to TRBD1. V lost 4 bases, J lost 10 bases, and 6 bases stayed unmatched. The CDR3 length is 14 residues. Germline V gene sequence: CDR1 SGHRS, CDR2 YFSETQ. The DNA of the CDR3 is TGCGCCAGCAGCCAACCGGACAGGGGATCACCCCTCCACTTT. Protein product: CASSQPDRGSPLHF.

This clonotype was found many times. The rearrangement links TRBV11-2 to TRBJ2-1; 8 bases align to TRBD1. In germline, CDR1 is SGHAT, CDR2 FQNNGV. Trimming took 5 bases from V and 2 from J; bases not matched to a gene: 5. The CDR3 consists of 15 residues. The CDR3 bases are TGTGCCAGCAGCCCGACAGGGGCGGCCTACAATGAGCAGTTCTTC. This translates into CASSPTGAAYNEQFF. The full variable domain, rest sourced from reference TRBV11-2 and TRBJ2-1, is EAGVAQSPRYKIIEKRQSVAFWCNPISGHATLYWYQQILGQGPKLLIQFQNNGVVDDSQLPKDRFSAERLKGVDSTLKIQPAKLEDSAVYLCASSPTGAAYNEQFFGPGTRLTVL.

This clonotype was counted only a few times. The chain is built from TRBV5-1 and TRBJ2-7; 8 bases map to TRBD1. J lost 3 bases, V lost 0 bases, and 8 bases had no gene match. Germline V gene lookup returns CDR1 SGHRS and CDR2 YFSETQ. CDR3 size: 16 residues. The CDR3 coding sequence is TGCGCCAGCAGCTTGGCTCCGGGACAGGAGATCTACGAGCAGTACTTC. Amino acid sequence: CASSLAPGQEIYEQYF.

This clonotype was detected ten times or more. The chain couples TRBV5-1 to TRBJ2-7; TRBD1 might be the D (6 bases). The V end was cut by 4 bases, the J end by 3 bases, with 14 bases between. Per germline, CDR1 SGHRS and CDR2 YFSETQ. The CDR3 sequence is 14 residues long. This CDR3 is CASSQGFTGYEQYF. The CDR3 DNA is TGCGCCAGCAGCCAGGGGTTTACGGGCTACGAGCAGTACTTC.